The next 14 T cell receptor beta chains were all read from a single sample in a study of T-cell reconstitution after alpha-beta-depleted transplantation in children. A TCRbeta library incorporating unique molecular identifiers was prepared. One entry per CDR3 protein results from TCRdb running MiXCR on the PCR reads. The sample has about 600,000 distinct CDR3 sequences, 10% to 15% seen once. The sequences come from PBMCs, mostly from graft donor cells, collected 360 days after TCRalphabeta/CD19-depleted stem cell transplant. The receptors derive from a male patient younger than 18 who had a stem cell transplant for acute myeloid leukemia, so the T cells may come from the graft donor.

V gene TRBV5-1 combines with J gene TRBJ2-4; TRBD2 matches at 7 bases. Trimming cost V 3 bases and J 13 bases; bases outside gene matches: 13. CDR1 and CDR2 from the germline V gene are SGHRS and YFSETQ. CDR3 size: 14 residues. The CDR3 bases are TGCGCCAGCAGCTCCGGACTAGGTCCGTTACTCCAGTACTTC. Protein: CASSSGLGPLLQYF.

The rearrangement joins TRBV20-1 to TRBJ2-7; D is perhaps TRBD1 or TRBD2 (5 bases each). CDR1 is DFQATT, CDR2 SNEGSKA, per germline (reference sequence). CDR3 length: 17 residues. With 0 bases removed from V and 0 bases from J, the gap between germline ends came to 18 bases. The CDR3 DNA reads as TGCAGTGCTAGAGAGGGGGTGAGCGATAGTAACTCCTACGAGCAGTACTTC. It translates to CSAREGVSDSNSYEQYF.

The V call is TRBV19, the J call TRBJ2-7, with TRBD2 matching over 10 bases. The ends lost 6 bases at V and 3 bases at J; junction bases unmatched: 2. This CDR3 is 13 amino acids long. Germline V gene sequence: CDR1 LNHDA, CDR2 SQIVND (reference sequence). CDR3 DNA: TGTGCCAGTAGCGGACTAGCGGACTACGAGCAGTACTTC. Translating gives CASSGLADYEQYF.

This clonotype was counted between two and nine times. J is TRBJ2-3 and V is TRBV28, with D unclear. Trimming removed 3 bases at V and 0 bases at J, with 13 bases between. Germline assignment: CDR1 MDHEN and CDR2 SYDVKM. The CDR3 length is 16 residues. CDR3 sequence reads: CASSFRALSSTDTQYF. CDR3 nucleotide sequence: TGTGCCAGCAGTTTCCGTGCGCTGTCGAGCACAGATACGCAGTATTTT.

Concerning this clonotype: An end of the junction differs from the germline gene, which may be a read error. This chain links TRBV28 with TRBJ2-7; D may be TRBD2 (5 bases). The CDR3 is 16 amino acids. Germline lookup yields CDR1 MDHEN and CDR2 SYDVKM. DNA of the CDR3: TGTGCCAGCTCCCGTATGGAGCGGCCTCCATCCTACGGGCAGTACTTC. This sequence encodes CASSRMERPPSYGQYF.

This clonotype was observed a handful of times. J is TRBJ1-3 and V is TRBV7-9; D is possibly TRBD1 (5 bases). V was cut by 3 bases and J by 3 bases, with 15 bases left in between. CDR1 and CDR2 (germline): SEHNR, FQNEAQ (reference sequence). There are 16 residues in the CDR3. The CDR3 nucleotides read TGTGCCAGCAGCTTCGGGGCCAGTAATTATGGAAACACCATATATTTT. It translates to CASSFGASNYGNTIYF.

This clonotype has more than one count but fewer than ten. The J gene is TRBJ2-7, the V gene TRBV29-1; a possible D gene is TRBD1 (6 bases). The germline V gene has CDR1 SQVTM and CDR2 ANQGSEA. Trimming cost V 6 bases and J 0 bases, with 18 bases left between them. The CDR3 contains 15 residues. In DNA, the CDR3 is TGCAGCGTATATGGGTTTTTGGGGGCCTCCTACGAGCAGTACTTC. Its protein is CSVYGFLGASYEQYF.

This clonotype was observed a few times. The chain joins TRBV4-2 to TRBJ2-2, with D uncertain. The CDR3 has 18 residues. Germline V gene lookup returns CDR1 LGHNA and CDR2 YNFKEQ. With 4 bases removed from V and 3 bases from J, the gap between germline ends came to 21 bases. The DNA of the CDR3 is TGTGCCAGCAGCCCCCACTCGATGGGAAAGATGTACACCGGGGAGCTGTTTTTT. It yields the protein CASSPHSMGKMYTGELFF.

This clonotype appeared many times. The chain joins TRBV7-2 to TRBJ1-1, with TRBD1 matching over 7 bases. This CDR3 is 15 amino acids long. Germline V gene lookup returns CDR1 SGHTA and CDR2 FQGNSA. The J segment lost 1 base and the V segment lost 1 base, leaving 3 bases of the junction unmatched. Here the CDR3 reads CASSLVAGGNTEAFF. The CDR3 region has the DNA TGTGCCAGCAGCTTAGTAGCAGGGGGGAACACTGAAGCTTTCTTT.

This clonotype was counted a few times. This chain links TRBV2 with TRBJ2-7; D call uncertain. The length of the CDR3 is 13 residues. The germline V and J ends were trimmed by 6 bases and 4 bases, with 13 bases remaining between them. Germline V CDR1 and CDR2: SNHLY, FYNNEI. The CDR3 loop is CASRAFGVYEQYF. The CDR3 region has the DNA TGTGCCAGCAGAGCCTTTGGAGTTTACGAGCAGTACTTC. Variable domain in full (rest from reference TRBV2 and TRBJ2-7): EPEVTQTPSHQVTQMGQEVILRCVPISNHLYFYWYRQILGQKVEFLVSFYNNEISEKSEIFDDQFSVERPDGSNFTLKIRSTKLEDSAMYFCASRAFGVYEQYFGPGTRLTVT.

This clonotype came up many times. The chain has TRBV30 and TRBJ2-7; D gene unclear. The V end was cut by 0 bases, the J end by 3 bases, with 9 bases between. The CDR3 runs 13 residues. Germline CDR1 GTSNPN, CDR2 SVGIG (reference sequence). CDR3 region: CAWSVYMGYEQYF. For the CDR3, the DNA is TGTGCCTGGAGTGTATATATGGGCTACGAGCAGTACTTC.

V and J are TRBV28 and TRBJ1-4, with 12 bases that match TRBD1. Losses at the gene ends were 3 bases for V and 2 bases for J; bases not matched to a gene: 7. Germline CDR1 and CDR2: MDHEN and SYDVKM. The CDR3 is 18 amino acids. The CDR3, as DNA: TGTGCCAGCAGTTTTCCGGGACAGGGGGCGATCACTAATGAAAAACTGTTTTTT. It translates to CASSFPGQGAITNEKLFF.

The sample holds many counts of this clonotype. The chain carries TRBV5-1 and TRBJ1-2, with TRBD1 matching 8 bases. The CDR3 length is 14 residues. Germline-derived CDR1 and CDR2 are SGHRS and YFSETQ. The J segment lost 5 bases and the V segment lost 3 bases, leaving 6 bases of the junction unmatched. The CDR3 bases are TGCGCCAGCAGCTCCACCGGACAGGGTTATGGCTACACCTTC. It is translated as CASSSTGQGYGYTF.

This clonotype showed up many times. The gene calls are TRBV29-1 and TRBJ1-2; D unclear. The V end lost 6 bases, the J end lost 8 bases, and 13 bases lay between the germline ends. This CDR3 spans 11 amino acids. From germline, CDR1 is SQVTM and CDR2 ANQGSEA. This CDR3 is CSVRQVRGYTF. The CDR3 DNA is TGCAGCGTGAGGCAGGTTAGAGGCTACACCTTC. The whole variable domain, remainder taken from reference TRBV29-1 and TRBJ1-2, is SAVISQKPSRDICQRGTSLTIQCQVDSQVTMMFWYRQQPGQSLTLIATANQGSEATYESGFVIDKFPISRPNLTFSTLTVSNMSPEDSSIYLCSVRQVRGYTFGSGTRLTVV.